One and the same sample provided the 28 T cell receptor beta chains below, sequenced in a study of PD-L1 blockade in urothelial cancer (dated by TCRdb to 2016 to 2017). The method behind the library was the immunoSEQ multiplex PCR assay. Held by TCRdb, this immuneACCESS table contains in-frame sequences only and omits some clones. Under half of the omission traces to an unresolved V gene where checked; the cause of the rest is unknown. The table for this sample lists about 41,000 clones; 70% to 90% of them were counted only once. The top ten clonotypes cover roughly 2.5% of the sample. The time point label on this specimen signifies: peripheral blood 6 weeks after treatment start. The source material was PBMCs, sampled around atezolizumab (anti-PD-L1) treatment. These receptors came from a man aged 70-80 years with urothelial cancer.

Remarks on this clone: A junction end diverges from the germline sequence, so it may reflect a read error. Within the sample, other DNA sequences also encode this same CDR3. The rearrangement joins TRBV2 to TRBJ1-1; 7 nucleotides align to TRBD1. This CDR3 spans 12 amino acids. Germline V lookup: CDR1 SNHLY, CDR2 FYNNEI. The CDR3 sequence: CASNRGVAEAFF. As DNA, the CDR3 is TGTGCCAGCAACAGGGGCGTCGCTGAAGCTTTCTTC.

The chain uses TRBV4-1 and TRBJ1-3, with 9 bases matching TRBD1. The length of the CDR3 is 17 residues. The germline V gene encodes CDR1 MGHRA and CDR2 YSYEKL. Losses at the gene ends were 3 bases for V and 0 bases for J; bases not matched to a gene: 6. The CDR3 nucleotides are TGCGCCAGCAGCCAGGGGGACAGGGTCTTCTCTGGAAACACCATATATTTT. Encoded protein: CASSQGDRVFSGNTIYF.

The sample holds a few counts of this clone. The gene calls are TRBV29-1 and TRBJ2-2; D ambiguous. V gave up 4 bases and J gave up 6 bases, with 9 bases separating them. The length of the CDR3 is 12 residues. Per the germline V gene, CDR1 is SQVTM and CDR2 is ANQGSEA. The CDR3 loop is CSVGREAGELFF. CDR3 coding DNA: TGCAGCGTTGGAAGAGAGGCCGGGGAGCTGTTTTTT.

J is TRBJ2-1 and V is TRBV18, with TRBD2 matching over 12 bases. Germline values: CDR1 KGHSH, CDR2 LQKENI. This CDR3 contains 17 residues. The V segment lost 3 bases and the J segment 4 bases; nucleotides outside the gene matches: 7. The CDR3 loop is CASSPRLAGALYNEQFF. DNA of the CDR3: TGTGCCAGCTCACCTCGACTAGCGGGAGCTTTGTACAATGAGCAGTTCTTC.

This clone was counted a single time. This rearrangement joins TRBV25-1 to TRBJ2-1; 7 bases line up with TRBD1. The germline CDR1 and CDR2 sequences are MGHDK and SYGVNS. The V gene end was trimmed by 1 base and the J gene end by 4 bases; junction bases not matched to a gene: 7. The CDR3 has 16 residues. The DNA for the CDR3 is TGTGCCAGCAGTGAATCCGGGACAGAGATATACAATGAGCAGTTCTTC. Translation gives CASSESGTEIYNEQFF.

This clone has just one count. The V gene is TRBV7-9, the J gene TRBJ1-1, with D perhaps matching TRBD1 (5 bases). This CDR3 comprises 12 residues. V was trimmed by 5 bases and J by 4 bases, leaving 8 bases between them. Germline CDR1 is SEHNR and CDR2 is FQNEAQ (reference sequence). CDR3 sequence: CASSPGFTEAFF. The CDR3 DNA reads TGTGCCAGCAGCCCAGGGTTCACTGAAGCTTTCTTT.

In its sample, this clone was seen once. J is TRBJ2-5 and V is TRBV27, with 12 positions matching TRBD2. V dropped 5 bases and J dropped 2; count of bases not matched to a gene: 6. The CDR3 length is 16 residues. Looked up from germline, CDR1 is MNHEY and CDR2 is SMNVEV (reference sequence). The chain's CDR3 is CASSALAGGGQETQYF. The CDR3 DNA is TGTGCCAGCAGTGCTCTAGCGGGAGGGGGTCAAGAGACCCAGTACTTC.

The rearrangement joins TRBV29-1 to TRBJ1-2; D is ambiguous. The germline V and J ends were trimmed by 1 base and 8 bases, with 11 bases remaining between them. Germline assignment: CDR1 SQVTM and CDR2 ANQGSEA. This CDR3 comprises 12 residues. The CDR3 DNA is TGCAGCGTTGAAGGAGGGTTAGGGGGCTACACCTTC. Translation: CSVEGGLGGYTF.

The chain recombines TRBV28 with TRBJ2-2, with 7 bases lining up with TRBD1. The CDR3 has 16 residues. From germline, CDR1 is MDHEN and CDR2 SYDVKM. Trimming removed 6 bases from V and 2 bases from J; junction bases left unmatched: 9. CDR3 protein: CASRWGQRVNTGELFF. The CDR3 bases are TGTGCCAGCAGATGGGGACAGAGAGTCAACACCGGGGAGCTGTTTTTT.

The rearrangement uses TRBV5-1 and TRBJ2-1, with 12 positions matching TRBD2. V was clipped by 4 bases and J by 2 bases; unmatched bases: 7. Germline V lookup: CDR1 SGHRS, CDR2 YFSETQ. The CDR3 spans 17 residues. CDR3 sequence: CASSHKTSGGAYNEQFF. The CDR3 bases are TGCGCCAGCAGCCACAAGACTAGCGGGGGTGCCTACAATGAGCAGTTCTTC.

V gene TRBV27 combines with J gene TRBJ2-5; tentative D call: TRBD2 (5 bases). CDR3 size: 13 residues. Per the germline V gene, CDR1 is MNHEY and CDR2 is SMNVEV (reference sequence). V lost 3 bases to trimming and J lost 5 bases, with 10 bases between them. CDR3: CASSFRGQETQYF. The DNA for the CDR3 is TGTGCCAGCAGTTTCAGAGGGCAGGAGACCCAGTACTTC.

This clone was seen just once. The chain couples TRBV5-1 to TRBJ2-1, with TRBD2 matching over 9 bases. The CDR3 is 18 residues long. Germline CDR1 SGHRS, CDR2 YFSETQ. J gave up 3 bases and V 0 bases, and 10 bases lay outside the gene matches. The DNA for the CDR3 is TGCGCCAGCAGCTTGGGTGGGGTAGCGGGAGCGGACTACAATGAGCAGTTCTTC. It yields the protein CASSLGGVAGADYNEQFF.

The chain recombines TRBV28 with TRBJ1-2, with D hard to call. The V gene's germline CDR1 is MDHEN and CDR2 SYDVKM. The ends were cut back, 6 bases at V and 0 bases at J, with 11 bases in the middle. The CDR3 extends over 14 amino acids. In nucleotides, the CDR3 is TGTGCCAGCAGCTGGGCAGGAACTAACTATGGCTACACCTTC. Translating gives CASSWAGTNYGYTF.

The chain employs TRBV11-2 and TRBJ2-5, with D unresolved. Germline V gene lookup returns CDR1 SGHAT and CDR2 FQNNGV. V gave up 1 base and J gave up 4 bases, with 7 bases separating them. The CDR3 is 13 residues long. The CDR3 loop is CASSLAGLETQYF. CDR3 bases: TGTGCCAGCAGCTTAGCTGGCTTAGAGACCCAGTACTTC. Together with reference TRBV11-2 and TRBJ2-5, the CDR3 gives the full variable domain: EAGVAQSPRYKIIEKRQSVAFWCNPISGHATLYWYQQILGQGPKLLIQFQNNGVVDDSQLPKDRFSAERLKGVDSTLKIQPAKLEDSAVYLCASSLAGLETQYFGPGTRLLVL.

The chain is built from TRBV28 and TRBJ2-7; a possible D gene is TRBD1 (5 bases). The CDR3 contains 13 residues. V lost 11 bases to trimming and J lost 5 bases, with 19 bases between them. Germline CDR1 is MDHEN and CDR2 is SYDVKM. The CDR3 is CAVQRGSTHEQYF. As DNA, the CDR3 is TGTGCCGTCCAAAGGGGCAGTACCCACGAGCAGTACTTC.

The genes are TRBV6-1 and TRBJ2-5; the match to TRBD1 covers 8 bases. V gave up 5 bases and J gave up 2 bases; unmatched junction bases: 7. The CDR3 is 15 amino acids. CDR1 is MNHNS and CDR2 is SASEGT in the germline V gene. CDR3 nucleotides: TGTGCCAGCAGTAGGACAGGGAATGGTCAAGAGACCCAGTACTTC. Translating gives CASSRTGNGQETQYF.

The CDR3 spells CATGRDRDTEAFF. For the CDR3, the DNA is TGTGCCACGGGGCGGGACAGAGACACTGAAGCTTTCTTT. The chain couples TRBV10-3 to TRBJ1-1; 7 bases fit TRBD1. Germline-derived CDR1 and CDR2 are ENHRY and SYGVKD. The length of the CDR3 is 13 residues. The J segment lost 3 bases and the V segment lost 10 bases, leaving 8 bases of the junction unmatched.

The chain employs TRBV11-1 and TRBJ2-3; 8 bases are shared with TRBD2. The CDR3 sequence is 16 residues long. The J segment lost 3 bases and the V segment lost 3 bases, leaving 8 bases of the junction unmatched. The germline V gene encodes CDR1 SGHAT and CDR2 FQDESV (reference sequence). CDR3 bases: TGTGCCAGCAGCTTCGAAACAGCGGGAGAAACAGATACGCAGTATTTT. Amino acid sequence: CASSFETAGETDTQYF.

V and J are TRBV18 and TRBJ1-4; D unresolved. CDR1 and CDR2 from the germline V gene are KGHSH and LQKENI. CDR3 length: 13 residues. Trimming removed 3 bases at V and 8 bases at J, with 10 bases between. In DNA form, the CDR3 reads TGTGCCAGCTCACCGGGGAGGAGAGAAAAACTGTTTTTT. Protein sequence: CASSPGRREKLFF.

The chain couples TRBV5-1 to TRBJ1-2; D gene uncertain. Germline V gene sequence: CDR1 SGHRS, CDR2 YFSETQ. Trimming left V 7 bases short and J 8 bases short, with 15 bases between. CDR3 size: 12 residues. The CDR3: CASAEGARGYTF. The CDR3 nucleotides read TGCGCCAGCGCGGAGGGCGCGCGGGGCTACACCTTC.

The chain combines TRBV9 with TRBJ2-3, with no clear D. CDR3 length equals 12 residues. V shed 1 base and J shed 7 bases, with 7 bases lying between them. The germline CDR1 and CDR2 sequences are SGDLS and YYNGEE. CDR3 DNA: TGTGCCAGCAGCGTATCCGAGAATACGCAGTATTTT. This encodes CASSVSENTQYF.

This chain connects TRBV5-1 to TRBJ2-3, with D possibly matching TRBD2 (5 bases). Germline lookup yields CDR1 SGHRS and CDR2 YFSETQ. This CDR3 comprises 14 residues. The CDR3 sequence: CAGSSDPSTDTQYF. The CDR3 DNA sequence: TGCGCGGGGAGTAGCGACCCTAGCACAGATACGCAGTATTTT.

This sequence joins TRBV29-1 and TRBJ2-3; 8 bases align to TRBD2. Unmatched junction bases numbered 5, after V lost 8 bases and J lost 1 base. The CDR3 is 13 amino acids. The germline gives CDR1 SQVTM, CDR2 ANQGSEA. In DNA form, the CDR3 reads TGCAGCTCTAGCGGGCGGGGCACAGATACGCAGTATTTT. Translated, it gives CSSSGRGTDTQYF.

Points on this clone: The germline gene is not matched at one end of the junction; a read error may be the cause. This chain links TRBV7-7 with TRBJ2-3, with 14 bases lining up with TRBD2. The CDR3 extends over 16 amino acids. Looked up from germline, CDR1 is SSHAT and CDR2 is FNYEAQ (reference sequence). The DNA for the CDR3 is TGTGCTAGCAGCCCAGGGACTAGCGGGAGCGTAGATACGCAGTATTTT. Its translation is CASSPGTSGSVDTQYF.

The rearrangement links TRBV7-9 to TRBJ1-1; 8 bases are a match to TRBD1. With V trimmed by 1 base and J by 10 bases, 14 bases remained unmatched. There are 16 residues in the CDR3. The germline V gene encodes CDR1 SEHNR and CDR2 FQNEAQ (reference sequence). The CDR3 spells CASSLGAGTGGRVAFF. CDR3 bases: TGTGCCAGCAGCTTAGGGGCGGGGACAGGAGGACGAGTAGCTTTCTTT.

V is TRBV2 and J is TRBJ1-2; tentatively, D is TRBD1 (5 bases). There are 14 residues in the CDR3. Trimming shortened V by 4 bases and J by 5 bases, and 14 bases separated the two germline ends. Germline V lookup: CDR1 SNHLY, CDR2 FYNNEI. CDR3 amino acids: CASSGLAGSYGYTF. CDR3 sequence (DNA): TGTGCCAGCAGTGGTTTGGCAGGGTCGTATGGCTACACCTTC.

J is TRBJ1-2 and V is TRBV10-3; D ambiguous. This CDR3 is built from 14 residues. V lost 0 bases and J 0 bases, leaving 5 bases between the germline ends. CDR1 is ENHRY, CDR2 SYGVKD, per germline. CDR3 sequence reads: CAISESSANYGYTF. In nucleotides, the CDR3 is TGTGCCATCAGTGAGTCGAGTGCTAACTATGGCTACACCTTC.

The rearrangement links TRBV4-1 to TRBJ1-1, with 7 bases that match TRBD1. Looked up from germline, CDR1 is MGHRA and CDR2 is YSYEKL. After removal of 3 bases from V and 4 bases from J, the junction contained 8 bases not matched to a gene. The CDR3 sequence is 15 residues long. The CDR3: CASSQSTGDLTEAFF. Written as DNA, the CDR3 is TGCGCCAGCAGCCAGTCTACAGGGGATCTCACTGAAGCTTTCTTT.